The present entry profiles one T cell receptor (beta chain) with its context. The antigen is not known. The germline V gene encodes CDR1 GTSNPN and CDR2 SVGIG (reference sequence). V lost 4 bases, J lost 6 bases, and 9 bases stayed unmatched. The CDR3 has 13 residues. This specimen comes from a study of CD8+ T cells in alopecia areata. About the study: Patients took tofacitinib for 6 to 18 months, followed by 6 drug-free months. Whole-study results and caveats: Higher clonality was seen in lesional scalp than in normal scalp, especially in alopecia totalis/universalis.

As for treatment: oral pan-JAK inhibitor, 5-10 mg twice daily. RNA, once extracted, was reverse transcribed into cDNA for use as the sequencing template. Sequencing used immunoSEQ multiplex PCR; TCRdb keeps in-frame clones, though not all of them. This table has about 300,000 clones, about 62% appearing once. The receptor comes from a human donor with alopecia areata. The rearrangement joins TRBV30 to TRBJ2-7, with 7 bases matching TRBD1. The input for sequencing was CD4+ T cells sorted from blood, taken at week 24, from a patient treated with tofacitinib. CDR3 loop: CAWMTGHPSEQYF. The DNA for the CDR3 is TGTGCCTGGATGACAGGGCACCCATCCGAGCAGTACTTC.